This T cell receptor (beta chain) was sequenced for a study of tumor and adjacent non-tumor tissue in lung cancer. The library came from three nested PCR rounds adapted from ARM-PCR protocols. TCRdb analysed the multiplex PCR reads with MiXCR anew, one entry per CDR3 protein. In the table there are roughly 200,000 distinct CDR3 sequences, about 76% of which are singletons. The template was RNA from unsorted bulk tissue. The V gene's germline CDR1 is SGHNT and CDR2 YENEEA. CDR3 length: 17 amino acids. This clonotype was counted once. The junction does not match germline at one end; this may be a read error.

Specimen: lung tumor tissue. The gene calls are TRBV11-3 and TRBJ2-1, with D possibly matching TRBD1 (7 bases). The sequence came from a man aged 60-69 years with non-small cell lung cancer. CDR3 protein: CASSPGGYRPQAIEEFF. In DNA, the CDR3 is TGTGCCAGCAGCCCAGGGGGGTACAGGCCGCAGGCCATTGAGGAGTTCTTC.